This T cell receptor (beta chain) derives from a study of cytomegalovirus exposure and HLA in healthy donors. At the level of the study: Out of 150 million to 200 million T cells, an earlier analysis found 117 million unique TCR beta sequences in total.

Germline lookup yields CDR1 SEHNR and CDR2 FQNEAQ (reference sequence). Trimming took off 5 bases at V and 5 bases at J, with 15 bases between the two ends. The CDR3 runs 14 residues. The PCR made use of 60 Vbeta and 13 Jbeta primers. Repertoires were generated with immunoSEQ multiplex PCR, while TCRdb's copy carries only in-frame clones and drops some. There are approximately 210,000 clones in the sample; 87% occur only once, and 1% to 1.5% lies in the top ten. This clonotype was sampled from a man under 40 in good health and CMV-seronegative. The sequenced sample consisted of PBMCs. The chain couples TRBV7-9 to TRBJ2-5; tentative D call: TRBD2 (5 bases). CDR3 DNA sequence: TGTGCCAGCAGCCCCACTAGTGTAGGGGAGACCCAGTACTTC. It yields the protein CASSPTSVGETQYF.